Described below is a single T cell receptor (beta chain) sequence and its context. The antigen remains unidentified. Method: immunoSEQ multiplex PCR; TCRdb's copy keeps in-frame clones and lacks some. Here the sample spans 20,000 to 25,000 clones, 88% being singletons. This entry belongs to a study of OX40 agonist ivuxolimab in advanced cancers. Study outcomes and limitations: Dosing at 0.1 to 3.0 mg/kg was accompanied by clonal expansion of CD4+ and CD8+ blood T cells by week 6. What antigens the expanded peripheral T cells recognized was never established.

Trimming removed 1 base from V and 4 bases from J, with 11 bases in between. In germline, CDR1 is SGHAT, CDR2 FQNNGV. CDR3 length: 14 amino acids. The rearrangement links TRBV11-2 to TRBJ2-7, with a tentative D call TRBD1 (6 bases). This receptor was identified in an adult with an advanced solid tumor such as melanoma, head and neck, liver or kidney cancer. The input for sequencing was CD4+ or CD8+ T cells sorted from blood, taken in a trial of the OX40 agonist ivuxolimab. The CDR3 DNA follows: TGTGCCAGCAGCTTAGGGGCAGGGGAATACGAGCAGTACTTC. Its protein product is CASSLGAGEYEQYF. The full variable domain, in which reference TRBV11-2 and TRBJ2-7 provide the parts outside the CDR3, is EAGVAQSPRYKIIEKRQSVAFWCNPISGHATLYWYQQILGQGPKLLIQFQNNGVVDDSQLPKDRFSAERLKGVDSTLKIQPAKLEDSAVYLCASSLGAGEYEQYFGPGTRLTVT.